One and the same sample provided the 4 T cell receptor beta chains below, sequenced in a study of metastatic and nonmetastatic thyroid tumors. TCRdb re-called clones from the PCR reads using MiXCR. The sample consists of around 15,000 clones, around a sixth of them appearing once. All patients were untreated before thyroid surgery. The specimen was blood. Receptors originate from a female donor with papillary thyroid cancer or a benign thyroid nodule (not recorded which). Some clones in this sample may be carry-over from other donors' samples.

This clone has ten or more counts. The genes are TRBV24-1 and TRBJ1-2; perhaps TRBD1 as D (6 bases). Germline assignment: CDR1 KGHDR and CDR2 SFDVKD. This CDR3 region has 14 residues. Trimming removed 8 bases at V and 6 bases at J, with 18 bases between. The CDR3 here is CATTNNREEDGYTF. The DNA of the CDR3 is TGTGCCACCACCAACAACAGGGAGGAGGATGGCTACACCTTC.

This clone showed up just a few times. This rearrangement joins TRBV2 to TRBJ2-1, with D possibly matching TRBD2 (5 bases). The V gene's germline CDR1 is SNHLY and CDR2 FYNNEI. The V gene lost 3 bases and the J gene lost 5 bases, with 5 bases spanning the gap. The length of the CDR3 is 12 residues. CDR3 amino acids: CASSEGDNEQFF. The CDR3 DNA is TGTGCCAGCAGTGAGGGAGACAATGAGCAGTTCTTC.

This clone appeared many times. The chain carries TRBV5-1 and TRBJ2-7, with TRBD1 matching 8 bases. The J segment lost 4 bases and the V segment lost 4 bases, leaving 10 bases of the junction unmatched. The CDR3 is 15 residues long. CDR1 SGHRS and CDR2 YFSETQ come from the germline V gene. The CDR3 protein is CASSRWTQGAYEQYF. The CDR3 DNA follows: TGCGCCAGCAGCCGATGGACCCAGGGGGCTTACGAGCAGTACTTC.

Worth noting for this clone: The junction differs from germline at one of its ends, possibly a read error. The chain is built from TRBV11-1 and TRBJ1-1; D not certain. The CDR3 loop spans 13 amino acids. Per germline, CDR1 SGHAT and CDR2 FQDESV (reference sequence). In nucleotides, the CDR3 is TGTGCCAGCAGCTTAGGTCTGAACACTGAAGCCTTCTTT. It encodes CASSLGLNTEAFF.